This T cell receptor beta chain came from a study of blood T cell repertoires in COVID-19. Background on the study: Samples taken during acute and convalescent COVID-19 were collected in the United States, Italy and Spain. From T cells, B-cell-depleted T cells, or PBMCs came the material, which was cDNA or gDNA.

Original methodology: Estimation of nucleated cell counts relied on the amplification of reference gene primers. Data came from immunoSEQ multiplex PCR; TCRdb stores just in-frame clones and leaves some out. D and trimming come from the DNA, and the V and J calls and clone size come from that table. This table holds about 88,000 clones, 88% found once. The V end lost 6 bases, the J end lost 0 bases, and 11 bases lay between the germline ends. CDR3 length: 15 amino acids. The germline V gene encodes CDR1 MDHEN and CDR2 SYDVKM. The source of this sequence is a woman over 75 with acute or convalescent COVID-19. The chain links TRBV28 to TRBJ2-2; a weak D match, TRBD2 (5 bases). Specimen: peripheral blood. The chain's CDR3 is CASRPQRANTGELFF. The DNA for the CDR3 is TGTGCCAGCAGACCCCAGAGGGCGAACACCGGGGAGCTGTTTTTT.